The sample holds a few counts of the clone carrying this TCR beta chain. What it binds is not known. TCRdb ran MiXCR on the 5' RACE reads and lists one entry per CDR3 protein. Of about 800,000 distinct CDR3 sequences listed, about 10% were seen once; the top ten hold approximately 0.46%. These data come from a study of CD8 T cells in ankylosing spondylitis. Whole-study results and caveats: CD8+ by phenotype, disease-linked clones were relatively rare in peripheral blood. A motif in TCR beta, a set of eight highly homologous variants, appeared characteristic of ankylosing spondylitis blood.

This sequence was found in a male donor with ankylosing spondylitis. The specimen was blood, either unsorted or a sorted T cell fraction (not recorded which).

The CDR3 loop is CASTRGYVNNEQFF. The CDR3 region has the DNA TGCGCCAGCACTCGGGGGTACGTAAACAATGAGCAGTTCTTC. The rearrangement links TRBV5-1 to TRBJ2-1, with D maybe TRBD2 (6 bases). The CDR3 contains 14 residues. Trimming took off 6 bases at V and 5 bases at J, with 15 bases between the two ends. Germline-derived CDR1 and CDR2 are SGHRS and YFSETQ.